Shown below are 19 T cell receptor beta chains from a single sample sequenced in a study of blood T cell repertoires in COVID-19. Libraries were prepared by immunoSEQ multiplex PCR; TCRdb keeps only in-frame clonotypes and omits some of them. The table records 250,000 or so clones, more than 70% of them present only once. Material: PBMCs or T cells enriched from blood (not recorded which). These TCRs come from a woman aged 45-65 years who had recovered from COVID-19.

The chain has TRBV7-8 and TRBJ2-6, with 7 bases identical to TRBD2. V lost 5 bases and J lost 4; bases outside the gene matches: 8. The germline CDR1 and CDR2 sequences are SGHVS and FQNEAQ. This CDR3 is 16 amino acids long. CDR3 DNA sequence: TGTGCCAGCAGCCGAGCCGGGGGGAAAGGGGCCAACGTCCTGACTTTC. This encodes CASSRAGGKGANVLTF.

This chain uses TRBV25-1 with TRBJ2-5; 7 bases are shared with TRBD1. With V trimmed by 5 bases and J by 4 bases, 7 bases remained unmatched. Germline V gene lookup returns CDR1 MGHDK and CDR2 SYGVNS. This CDR3 has 14 residues. The CDR3 DNA follows: TGTGCCAGCAGTTTTAGGGGGCGCGGAGAGACCCAGTACTTC. Its translation: CASSFRGRGETQYF.

This chain joins TRBV4-1 and TRBJ1-6; D remains ambiguous. The CDR3 runs to 13 residues. Per the germline V gene, CDR1 is MGHRA and CDR2 is YSYEKL. The V and J ends lost 0 bases and 11 bases respectively, with 8 bases between them. The DNA for the CDR3 is TGCGCCAGCAGCCAAGATCTGTCTACACCCCTCCACTTT. Its protein is CASSQDLSTPLHF.

With regard to this clone: Different DNA sequences within this sample yield the same CDR3. The chain joins TRBV4-3 to TRBJ1-6; D uncertain. V dropped 1 base and J dropped 10 bases, with 14 bases sitting between them. CDR3 length: 15 amino acids. Germline V CDR1 and CDR2: LGHNA, YSLEER. CDR3 in DNA: TGCGCCAGCAGCCAAGGGACGGGTAGAGGGTCACCCCTCCACTTT. It codes for CASSQGTGRGSPLHF.

This clone appeared once. The chain uses TRBV9 and TRBJ2-5; D might be TRBD1 (8 bases). With 2 bases removed from V and 5 bases from J, the gap between germline ends came to 19 bases. Per the germline V gene, CDR1 is SGDLS and CDR2 is YYNGEE. CDR3 size: 16 residues. In DNA, the CDR3 is TGTGCCAGCAGCGTTAGTGGCAGGGGGCGGGGGGAGACCCAGTACTTC. Protein: CASSVSGRGRGETQYF.

This clone was recorded only once. V usage is TRBV10-1 and J usage is TRBJ2-7, with 8 bases matching TRBD1. The ends lost 0 bases at V and 5 bases at J; junction bases unmatched: 3. Germline CDR1 is WNHNN and CDR2 is SYGVQD (reference sequence). This CDR3 is 14 amino acids long. DNA for the CDR3: TGCGCCAGCAGTGAGTCGCAGGGGGCCGACGAGCAGTACTTC. It encodes CASSESQGADEQYF.

With respect to this clone: Relative to the germline gene, one junction end is altered; a read error may explain this. The chain carries TRBV18 and TRBJ1-2; 8 nucleotides align to TRBD1. The CDR3 contains 16 residues. The germline CDR1 and CDR2 sequences are KGHSH and LQKENI. Here the CDR3 DNA reads TGTGCCAGCTCTCCACCCTCAGGGGGCCAAGGTATTAGCTACACCTTC. Translation gives CASSPPSGGQGISYTF.

The rearrangement uses TRBV7-9 and TRBJ1-2; a possible D gene is TRBD1 (5 bases). V dropped 7 bases and J dropped 8 bases, with 17 bases sitting between them. Germline assignment: CDR1 SEHNR and CDR2 FQNEAQ (reference sequence). This CDR3 is built from 13 residues. CDR3 DNA sequence: TGTGCCAGCACTACAGGAGGGCTCGGAGGCTACACCTTC. Residues: CASTTGGLGGYTF. The complete variable domain, with remaining parts taken from reference TRBV7-9 and TRBJ1-2, reads DTGVSQNPRHKITKRGQNVTFRCDPISEHNRLYWYRQTLGQGPEFLTYFQNEAQLEKSRLLSDRFSAERPKGSFSTLEIQRTEQGDSAMYLCASTTGGLGGYTFGSGTRLTVV.

J is TRBJ1-1 and V is TRBV12-3 or TRBV12-4; the match to TRBD1 covers 7 bases. The CDR3 is 13 residues long. J lost 7 bases, V lost 6 bases, and 8 bases had no gene match. In DNA form, the CDR3 reads TGTGCCAGCAGCCAATACCGGGACAGTGAAGCTTTCTTT. Protein product: CASSQYRDSEAFF.

The rearrangement joins TRBV5-1 to TRBJ2-2, with a possible D match to TRBD1 (6 bases). The CDR3 is 15 residues long. V gave up 4 bases and J gave up 0 bases, with 10 bases separating them. From germline, CDR1 is SGHRS and CDR2 YFSETQ. The CDR3 DNA reads TGCGCCAGCAGCCCCTCAGGGGCGAACACCGGGGAGCTGTTTTTT. It codes for CASSPSGANTGELFF.

The chain uses TRBV6-5 and TRBJ2-7; D is perhaps TRBD1 (7 bases). CDR3 length: 13 amino acids. Trimming shortened V by 7 bases and J by 7 bases, and 17 bases separated the two germline ends. Germline assignment: CDR1 MNHEY and CDR2 SVGAGI. The CDR3 nucleotides read TGTGCCAGCACGACAGGGTCGGCGGGGGAGCAGTACTTC. This encodes CASTTGSAGEQYF.

This sequence joins TRBV9 and TRBJ2-2; unclear D gene. Germline V gene sequence: CDR1 SGDLS, CDR2 YYNGEE. Trimming pared 0 bases from V and 2 bases from J, leaving 14 bases between. The CDR3 has 17 amino acids. The CDR3 protein is CASSVGLTRRNTGELFF. Here the CDR3 DNA reads TGTGCCAGCAGCGTAGGGCTCACCCGTCGCAACACCGGGGAGCTGTTTTTT.

The CDR3 spells CASSQAQSNQPQHF. CDR3 DNA: TGTGCCAGCAGCCAAGCACAGTCTAATCAGCCCCAGCATTTT. The chain couples TRBV4-2 to TRBJ1-5; no reliable D call. Looked up from germline, CDR1 is LGHNA and CDR2 is YNFKEQ. V was clipped by 1 base and J by 4 bases, with 8 bases between them. The CDR3 length is 14 residues.

The rearrangement links TRBV24-1 to TRBJ2-1; 12 bases map to TRBD2. The CDR3 covers 15 residues. The ends lost 5 bases at V and 7 bases at J; junction bases unmatched: 5. Germline CDR1 KGHDR, CDR2 SFDVKD. The CDR3, as DNA: TGTGCCACCAGTGGTCTAGCGGGAGGGCCAAATGAGCAGTTCTTC. Amino acid sequence: CATSGLAGGPNEQFF.

The rearrangement links TRBV18 to TRBJ2-7, with 7 bases matching TRBD1. V lost 4 bases to trimming and J lost 3 bases; unmatched junction nucleotides: 3. CDR3 size: 13 residues. Germline CDR1 and CDR2: KGHSH and LQKENI. The chain's CDR3 is CASSHGQDYEQYF. CDR3 nucleotide sequence: TGTGCCAGCTCACACGGACAGGACTACGAGCAGTACTTC.

The genes are TRBV5-4 and TRBJ1-1, with TRBD1 matching 8 bases. V was pared by 6 bases and J by 0 bases, with 4 bases of the junction left unmatched. CDR3 length equals 14 residues. The germline gives CDR1 SGHNT, CDR2 YYREEE (reference sequence). In DNA, the CDR3 is TGTGCCAGCAAACGGACAGGGATGAACACTGAAGCTTTCTTT. The encoded protein is CASKRTGMNTEAFF.

The V call is TRBV24-1, the J call TRBJ2-1, with 7 bases that match TRBD2. Per the germline V gene, CDR1 is KGHDR and CDR2 is SFDVKD. CDR3 length: 14 residues. Trimming cost V 5 bases and J 9 bases; bases outside gene matches: 9. DNA for the CDR3: TGTGCCACCAGTGGGTGGGAGGGAGCGGCTGAGCAGTTCTTC. It specifies CATSGWEGAAEQFF.

A word on this clone: This specimen includes other DNA sequences encoding the same CDR3. The chain links TRBV18 to TRBJ1-1; D call uncertain. The V gene lost 3 bases and the J gene lost 1 base, with 6 bases spanning the gap. CDR1 KGHSH and CDR2 LQKENI come from the germline V gene. The CDR3 loop spans 13 amino acids. CDR3 bases: TGTGCCAGCTCACCGGGCAGGAACACTGAAGCTTTCTTT. This gives the protein CASSPGRNTEAFF. The whole variable domain, remainder taken from reference TRBV18 and TRBJ1-1, is NAGVMQNPRHLVRRRGQEARLRCSPMKGHSHVYWYRQLPEEGLKFMVYLQKENIIDESGMPKERFSAEFPKEGPSILRIQQVVRGDSAAYFCASSPGRNTEAFFGQGTRLTVV.

The V and J genes are TRBV2 and TRBJ2-3, with 10 bases that match TRBD2. The V gene end was trimmed by 6 bases and the J gene end by 4 bases; junction bases not matched to a gene: 7. The CDR3 totals 15 residues. Germline CDR1 is SNHLY and CDR2 is FYNNEI. CDR3 loop: CASSPGLAISDTQYF. The CDR3 region has the DNA TGTGCCAGCAGCCCGGGACTAGCGATCTCAGATACGCAGTATTTT.